This T cell receptor (beta chain) was captured in a study of STAT3 mutations in large granular lymphocyte leukemia. Findings and caveats of the study: In T-cell large granular lymphocyte leukemia, about half of patients showed multiple immunodominant subclonotypes.

The germline gives CDR1 KGHSH, CDR2 LQKENI. The CDR3 sequence is 16 residues long. Losses at the gene ends were 3 bases for V and 4 bases for J; bases not matched to a gene: 10. Some clones are missing from TCRdb's copy, which holds only in-frame ones; the method was immunoSEQ multiplex PCR. The data show 40,000 to 50,000 clones, with roughly 81% seen just once and around 0.39% held by the top ten. Note on this clone: The antigen is undetermined.

The sequence came from a human donor with T large granular lymphocyte leukemia. Some clones in this sample may be carry-over from other donors' samples. Sequencing was carried out using PBMCs. J is TRBJ1-2 and V is TRBV18; TRBD1 matches 8 bases. The CDR3 sequence is CASSPMQGASFYGYTF. The CDR3 DNA reads TGTGCCAGCTCACCGATGCAGGGGGCCAGTTTCTATGGCTACACCTTC.